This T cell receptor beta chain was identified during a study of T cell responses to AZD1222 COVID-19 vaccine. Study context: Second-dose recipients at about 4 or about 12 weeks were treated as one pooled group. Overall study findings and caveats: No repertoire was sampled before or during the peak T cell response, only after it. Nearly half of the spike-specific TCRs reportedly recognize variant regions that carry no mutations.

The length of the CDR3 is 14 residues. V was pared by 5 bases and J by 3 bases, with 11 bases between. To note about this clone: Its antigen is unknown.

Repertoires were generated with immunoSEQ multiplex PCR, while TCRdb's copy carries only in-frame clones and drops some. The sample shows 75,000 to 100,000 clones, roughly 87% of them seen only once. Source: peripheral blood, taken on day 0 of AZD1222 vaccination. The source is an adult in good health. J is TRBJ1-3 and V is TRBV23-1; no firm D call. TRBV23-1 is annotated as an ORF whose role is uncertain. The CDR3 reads CASSGKGYGNTIYF. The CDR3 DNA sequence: TGCGCCAGCAGTGGTAAGGGATATGGAAACACCATATATTTT.